What follows are 9 T cell receptor beta chains derived from one specimen sequenced in a study of PD-1 blockade in mismatch repair-deficient tumors. Clones were sequenced by immunoSEQ multiplex PCR, and TCRdb holds only the in-frame ones, with some missing. The repertoire holds tens of thousands of clones, with roughly 83% as singletons. The material was PBMCs, obtained before pembrolizumab treatment. These receptors all come from an adult with mismatch repair-deficient cancer.

This sequence joins TRBV4-2 and TRBJ2-2; TRBD2 matches 7 bases. Germline V gene data show CDR1 as LGHNA and CDR2 as YNFKEQ. This CDR3 is built from 16 residues. The trim removed 4 bases at V and 5 bases at J, leaving 10 bases unmatched. CDR3 loop: CASSPNIGRETGELFF. The CDR3 DNA reads as TGTGCCAGCAGCCCTAATATAGGGCGGGAGACCGGGGAGCTGTTTTTT.

V usage is TRBV7-6 and J usage is TRBJ2-7, with a tentative D call TRBD1 (6 bases). Germline assignment: CDR1 SGHVS and CDR2 FNYEAQ. CDR3 size: 14 residues. V was clipped by 5 bases and J by 3 bases, with 14 bases between them. The CDR3 loop is CASSHGGGFYEQYF. CDR3 nucleotides: TGTGCCAGCAGCCATGGTGGGGGCTTCTACGAGCAGTACTTC.

This chain connects TRBV7-9 to TRBJ1-1; D might be TRBD1 (5 bases). Germline V gives CDR1 SEHNR, CDR2 FQNEAQ (reference sequence). Deletions cut 5 bases from V and 1 base from J, with 17 bases between. The CDR3 has 16 amino acids. The CDR3 loop is CASSPSDTRANTEAFF. The CDR3 DNA reads as TGTGCCAGCAGCCCTTCGGACACCCGGGCGAACACTGAAGCTTTCTTT.

The chain uses TRBV7-9 and TRBJ1-2; 8 bases are a match to TRBD1. V lost 5 bases, J lost 10 bases, and 12 bases stayed unmatched. This CDR3 is 14 amino acids long. CDR1 is SEHNR and CDR2 is FQNEAQ in the germline V gene (reference sequence). The CDR3 bases are TGTGCCAGCAGCCCGAGGACAGGGAGTTTTGACTACACCTTC. It is translated as CASSPRTGSFDYTF.

The V gene is TRBV27, the J gene TRBJ2-7; 11 bases agree with TRBD2. Germline V lookup: CDR1 MNHEY, CDR2 SMNVEV (reference sequence). V trimming: 6 bases; J trimming: 0 bases; junction bases outside the gene matches: 1. The CDR3 runs 14 residues. In nucleotides, the CDR3 is TGTGCCAGCAGGCTAGCGGGAGGCTCCTACGAGCAGTACTTC. It encodes CASRLAGGSYEQYF.

The chain has TRBV10-3 and TRBJ1-5, with D perhaps TRBD1 (6 bases). CDR1 and CDR2 (germline): ENHRY, SYGVKD. V was trimmed by 8 bases and J by 4 bases, leaving 12 bases between them. The CDR3 is made up of 13 amino acids. The CDR3 is CAISAQGNQPQHF. The CDR3 bases are TGTGCCATCTCGGCACAGGGTAATCAGCCCCAGCATTTT.

This chain joins TRBV4-1 and TRBJ1-2, with D unresolved. V was pared by 0 bases and J by 4 bases, with 12 bases between. The CDR3 spans 15 residues. In germline, CDR1 is MGHRA, CDR2 YSYEKL. CDR3 protein: CASSQDYTLSYGYTF. CDR3 DNA: TGCGCCAGCAGCCAAGATTATACGTTGAGCTATGGCTACACCTTC.

This clone has only a few counts. The chain uses TRBV4-1 and TRBJ2-5; 7 nucleotides match TRBD2. In germline, CDR1 is MGHRA, CDR2 YSYEKL. The CDR3 sequence is 13 residues long. Trimming at V came to 4 bases and at J to 4 bases, leaving 3 bases not matched to a gene. CDR3 DNA: TGCGCCAGCAGCCTCGTAGCGGGAGAGACCCAGTACTTC. Translated: CASSLVAGETQYF.

The V call is TRBV11-2, the J call TRBJ1-2, with a weak D call TRBD1 (6 bases). From germline, CDR1 is SGHAT and CDR2 FQNNGV. There are 17 residues in the CDR3. V was shortened by 5 bases and J by 6 bases, with 25 bases between the two germline ends. In DNA, the CDR3 is TGTGCCAGCAGCGCCTTACAGGGTATAGAGTCAAACCATGGCTACACCTTC. This gives the protein CASSALQGIESNHGYTF.